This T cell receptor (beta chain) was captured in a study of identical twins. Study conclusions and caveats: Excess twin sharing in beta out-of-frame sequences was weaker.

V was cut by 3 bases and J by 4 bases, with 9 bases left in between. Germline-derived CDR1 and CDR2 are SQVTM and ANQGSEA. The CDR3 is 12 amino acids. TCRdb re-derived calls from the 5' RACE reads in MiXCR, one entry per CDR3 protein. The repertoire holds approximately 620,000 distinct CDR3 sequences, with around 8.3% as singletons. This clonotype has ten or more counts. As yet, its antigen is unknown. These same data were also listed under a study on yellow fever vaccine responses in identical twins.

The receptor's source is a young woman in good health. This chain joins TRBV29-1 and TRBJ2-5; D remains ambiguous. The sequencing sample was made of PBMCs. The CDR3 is CSVDELLETQYF. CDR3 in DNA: TGCAGCGTTGACGAGTTGCTAGAGACCCAGTACTTC.